These 21 T cell receptor beta chains originate from one sample sequenced in a study of a mutant IDH1 vaccine in newly diagnosed glioma. These TCRs' antigens remain unknown. The time point was: week 35, safety follow-up. Each dose delivered 300 ug of mutant IDH1 20-mer peptide subcutaneously with imiquimod. Only in-frame clones appear in the TCRdb table, and some are missing; sequencing was by immunoSEQ multiplex PCR. The table shows tens of thousands of clones, with roughly 74% occurring only once. Material: PBMCs, obtained from a glioma patient whose treatment included an IDH1 peptide vaccine. The receptors were sampled from a man aged 50 or older with glioma.

The chain has TRBV5-1 and TRBJ1-1, with D perhaps matching TRBD1 (5 bases). Germline V gene sequence: CDR1 SGHRS, CDR2 YFSETQ. Trimming pared 4 bases from V and 3 bases from J, leaving 19 bases between. The CDR3 is made up of 16 amino acids. CDR3 in DNA: TGCGCCAGCAGCCTGGACAACGGACTGGGGTACACTGAAGCTTTCTTT. Translated, it gives CASSLDNGLGYTEAFF.

The chain recombines TRBV9 with TRBJ2-2, with TRBD2 matching over 8 bases. The CDR3 covers 16 residues. The V and J ends lost 3 bases and 5 bases, in that order; junction bases with no gene match: 9. Germline loops: CDR1 SGDLS, CDR2 YYNGEE. CDR3 nucleotides: TGTGCCAGCAGCGCCCGACTAGCGCAAGTGACCGGGGAGCTGTTTTTT. This translates into CASSARLAQVTGELFF.

The V gene is TRBV6-1, the J gene TRBJ1-5; D is unresolved. CDR3 length: 15 amino acids. Germline V CDR1 and CDR2: MNHNS, SASEGT. The V gene lost 2 bases and the J gene lost 5 bases, with 13 bases spanning the gap. The CDR3 spells CASSETRGPHQPQHF. As DNA, the CDR3 is TGTGCCAGCAGTGAAACTAGAGGACCCCATCAGCCCCAGCATTTT.

Here the CDR3 DNA reads TGTGCCAGCCGTCCCAGGGGACTCTCTGGAAACACCATATATTTT. Amino acid sequence: CASRPRGLSGNTIYF. The chain recombines TRBV6-5 with TRBJ1-3, with a weak D call TRBD1 (6 bases). Trimming removed 8 bases at V and 0 bases at J, with 14 bases between. The germline V gene has CDR1 MNHEY and CDR2 SVGAGI. The CDR3 has 15 residues.

The chain couples TRBV7-2 to TRBJ1-5; D is uncertain. The CDR3 covers 14 residues. V lost 5 bases to trimming and J lost 3 bases, with 11 bases between them. Germline CDR1 is SGHTA and CDR2 is FQGNSA. The CDR3: CASSLTALNQPQHF. In nucleotides, the CDR3 is TGTGCCAGCAGCCTTACAGCACTCAATCAGCCCCAGCATTTT.

This chain uses TRBV2 with TRBJ2-5; D call uncertain. This CDR3 has 13 residues. V lost 5 bases, J lost 4 bases, and 11 bases lay in between. Germline assignment: CDR1 SNHLY and CDR2 FYNNEI. DNA for the CDR3: TGTGCCAGCAGTCGTCCGCCGGGAGAGACCCAGTACTTC. Protein product: CASSRPPGETQYF.

The chain combines TRBV29-1 with TRBJ1-1; TRBD1 might be the D (6 bases). Trimming took off 4 bases at V and 5 bases at J, with 14 bases between the two ends. CDR1 and CDR2 from the germline V gene are SQVTM and ANQGSEA. The CDR3 is 13 residues long. DNA of the CDR3: TGCAGCGTTGCGGGGTCAGGGGATACTGAAGCTTTCTTT. Protein product: CSVAGSGDTEAFF.

This clone has more than one count but fewer than ten. The V gene is TRBV2, the J gene TRBJ2-5; D remains ambiguous. Germline loops: CDR1 SNHLY, CDR2 FYNNEI. This CDR3 contains 15 residues. Trimming took off 6 bases at V and 2 bases at J, with 16 bases between the two ends. The CDR3 bases are TGTGCCAGCAGACCGAACGGTCACGGACAAGAGACCCAGTACTTC. Translation gives CASRPNGHGQETQYF.

In this sample, this clone turned up a few times. The CDR3 region is CAWSVFDYEQYF. For the CDR3, the DNA is TGTGCCTGGAGTGTATTCGACTACGAGCAGTACTTC. The gene calls are TRBV30 and TRBJ2-7; unclear D gene. The CDR3 is 12 residues long. Germline V gene data show CDR1 as GTSNPN and CDR2 as SVGIG (reference sequence). V dropped 0 bases and J dropped 3 bases, with 6 bases sitting between them.

This clone was seen only a few times. The chain uses TRBV29-1 and TRBJ1-4; the match to TRBD1 covers 9 bases. V was clipped by 3 bases and J by 8 bases; unmatched bases: 7. The V gene's germline CDR1 is SQVTM and CDR2 ANQGSEA. This CDR3 has 14 amino acids. Here the CDR3 reads CSVEIGTGREKLFF. In DNA form, the CDR3 reads TGCAGCGTTGAGATCGGGACAGGGAGGGAAAAACTGTTTTTT.

The J gene is TRBJ1-5, the V gene TRBV9; D call uncertain. Trimming cost V 3 bases and J 2 bases, with 9 bases left between them. Germline CDR1 reads SGDLS; CDR2 reads YYNGEE. The CDR3 is made up of 14 amino acids. The CDR3 region is CASSARGGNQPQHF. The CDR3 bases are TGTGCCAGCAGCGCCAGAGGTGGCAATCAGCCCCAGCATTTT. Combining the CDR3 with reference TRBV9 and TRBJ1-5 gives the whole variable domain DSGVTQTPKHLITATGQRVTLRCSPRSGDLSVYWYQQSLDQGLQFLIQYYNGEERAKGNILERFSAQQFPDLHSELNLSSLELGDSALYFCASSARGGNQPQHFGDGTRLSIL.

In this sample, this clone turned up a few times. V and J are TRBV10-3 and TRBJ2-7; possible D gene TRBD1, 5 bases. Germline V lookup: CDR1 ENHRY, CDR2 SYGVKD. This CDR3 is 16 amino acids long. V was pared by 2 bases and J by 0 bases, with 14 bases between. Here the CDR3 reads CAISEIDSYSSYEQYF. The CDR3 region has the DNA TGTGCCATCAGTGAGATCGACAGCTACAGCTCCTACGAGCAGTACTTC.

The rearrangement links TRBV5-1 to TRBJ2-7, with D perhaps matching TRBD1 (6 bases). The CDR3 runs 14 residues. The V gene's germline CDR1 is SGHRS and CDR2 YFSETQ. V gave up 1 base and J gave up 3 bases, with 11 bases separating them. The CDR3 here is CASSLLGAGYEQYF. The CDR3, as DNA: TGCGCCAGCAGCTTGCTGGGGGCGGGCTACGAGCAGTACTTC.

This clone was picked up a small number of times. The chain recombines TRBV5-4 with TRBJ2-5; 8 bases are a match to TRBD1. This CDR3 comprises 15 residues. Germline CDR1 reads SGHNT; CDR2 reads YYREEE (reference sequence). Germline trimming cut 5 bases from V and 4 bases from J; bases unmatched to any gene: 10. CDR3 in amino acids: CASSFTSGGGETQYF. The CDR3 region has the DNA TGTGCCAGCAGTTTTACCTCAGGGGGCGGAGAGACCCAGTACTTC. Supplemented by reference TRBV5-4 and TRBJ2-5, the full variable domain reads ETGVTQSPTHLIKTRGQQVTLRCSSQSGHNTVSWYQQALGQGPQFIFQYYREEENGRGNFPPRFSGLQFPNYSSELNVNALELDDSALYLCASSFTSGGGETQYFGPGTRLLVL.

The chain couples TRBV10-3 to TRBJ1-1, with 9 bases matching TRBD1. Germline assignment: CDR1 ENHRY and CDR2 SYGVKD. The CDR3 totals 16 residues. The V segment lost 4 bases and the J segment 1 base; nucleotides outside the gene matches: 7. The CDR3 region has the DNA TGTGCCATCAGTGCGGGACAGGGTTTGGCGAACACTGAAGCTTTCTTT. Translated, it gives CAISAGQGLANTEAFF.

This clone was seen ten or more times. This CDR3 is CASSLSTGAGYEQYF. The CDR3 coding sequence is TGCGCCAGCAGCCTCTCGACAGGAGCTGGCTACGAGCAGTACTTC. The chain has TRBV5-1 and TRBJ2-7, with a possible D match to TRBD1 (6 bases). The CDR3 extends over 15 amino acids. The germline gives CDR1 SGHRS, CDR2 YFSETQ. V dropped 4 bases and J dropped 3 bases, with 17 bases sitting between them.

The rearrangement links TRBV19 to TRBJ1-5; no clear D gene. The length of the CDR3 is 13 residues. Germline-derived CDR1 and CDR2 are LNHDA and SQIVND (reference sequence). V lost 5 bases and J lost 0, with 5 bases in between. The CDR3, as DNA: TGTGCCAGTAGTCGGTTTAGCAATCAGCCCCAGCATTTT. It codes for CASSRFSNQPQHF.

Points on this clone: Germline and junction disagree at one end, which may indicate a read error. This chain joins TRBV4-3 and TRBJ1-1; a possible D gene is TRBD1 (6 bases). This CDR3 has 16 amino acids. CDR1 and CDR2 from the germline V gene are LGHNA and YSLEER. This chain's CDR3 is CASSQDGGGHPSEGLF. The DNA for the CDR3 is TGCGCCAGCAGCCAAGATGGCGGGGGACACCCCTCGGAGGGTCTCTTT.

V gene TRBV4-2 combines with J gene TRBJ2-1; D not resolved. V shed 2 bases and J shed 2 bases, with 7 bases lying between them. Germline loops: CDR1 LGHNA, CDR2 YNFKEQ. CDR3 length equals 14 residues. The CDR3: CASSQLGPYNEQFF. The CDR3 region has the DNA TGTGCCAGCAGCCAACTAGGGCCCTACAATGAGCAGTTCTTC.

As for this clone: A junction boundary mismatches the germline segment, possibly from a read error. The gene calls are TRBV19 and TRBJ1-4; 7 bases agree with TRBD1. The CDR3 spans 15 residues. Germline V gene data show CDR1 as LNHDA and CDR2 as SQIVND (reference sequence). This CDR3 reads CASRIGGATNEKLFF. The CDR3, as DNA: TGTGCCAGTAGGATAGGGGGCGCAACTAATGAAAAACTGTTTTTT.

The V call is TRBV2, the J call TRBJ1-5; possible D gene TRBD1, 6 bases. The CDR3 covers 17 residues. Trimming removed 8 bases from V and 1 base from J, with 21 bases in between. The germline V gene has CDR1 SNHLY and CDR2 FYNNEI. The CDR3 is CASSWKLGAESNQPQHF. The CDR3 DNA is TGTGCCAGCTCATGGAAGTTGGGGGCCGAAAGCAATCAGCCCCAGCATTTT.